This paragraph reports one TCR beta chain. CDR1 and CDR2 from the germline V gene are MNHEY and SVGAGI. The V gene end was trimmed by 5 bases and the J gene end by 0 bases; junction bases not matched to a gene: 1. CDR3 size: 13 residues. This sample is drawn from a study of blood T cell repertoires in COVID-19. Across the study: There were acute and convalescent COVID-19 samples, and they came from the United States, Italy and Spain. PBMCs, B-cell-depleted T cells, or T cells were the source of the cDNA or gDNA that made up the material.

Clones were read by immunoSEQ multiplex PCR, and TCRdb kept only the in-frame ones, dropping some. The sample holds 60,000 or so clones; approximately 86% are singletons and the top ten take 8% to 9%. The sequenced material came from peripheral blood. The chain uses TRBV6-5 and TRBJ2-7, with 7 bases fitting TRBD1. The source of this sequence is a woman in her seventies with active COVID-19. CDR3 sequence reads: CASSRQGSYEQYF. The CDR3 nucleotides are TGTGCCAGCAGTAGACAGGGCTCCTACGAGCAGTACTTC.